A single T cell receptor (beta chain) is shown here with its context. This PCR relied on a set of 60 Vbeta primers and 13 Jbeta primers. Clones were sequenced by immunoSEQ multiplex PCR, and TCRdb holds only the in-frame ones, with some missing. The data show about 100,000 clones, 75% to 85% seen once. Deletions cut 0 bases from V and 6 bases from J, with 16 bases between. The CDR3 has 16 residues. Germline V gives CDR1 SGHTA, CDR2 FQGTGA. The sample originates from a study of cytomegalovirus exposure and HLA in healthy donors. The chain links TRBV7-3 to TRBJ2-3, with D maybe TRBD2 (5 bases). The sequenced sample consisted of PBMCs. The TCR sequence derives from a woman aged 18 to 35 in good health and CMV-seronegative. The CDR3 nucleotides are TGTGCCAGCAGCTTAACGTCCGTGTCCGGGGAGGATACGCAGTATTTT. Translated: CASSLTSVSGEDTQYF.